The present T cell receptor beta chain was sequenced within a study of blood T cell repertoires in COVID-19. Method: immunoSEQ multiplex PCR; TCRdb's copy keeps in-frame clones and lacks some. The sample lists about 90,000 clones, just under 85% occurring once. This clone was detected only once. Trimming removed 3 bases at V and 6 bases at J, with 20 bases between. There are 16 residues in the CDR3. Germline loops: CDR1 KGHSH, CDR2 LQKENI. The gene calls are TRBV18 and TRBJ1-2; possibly TRBD1 for D (6 bases). The clonotype comes from a man aged 45-60 years with acute or convalescent COVID-19. The sample comprised peripheral blood. Here the CDR3 DNA reads TGTGCCAGCTCACCGCCATCCTCAGACAGGTTAGATGGCTACACCTTC. Residues: CASSPPSSDRLDGYTF.